This T cell receptor (beta chain) was obtained from a study of shared clonotypes between healthy human individuals. About the study: Donors consisted of two women and a few men between 18 and 49.

Genomic DNA of each subset was evenly split across several immunoSEQ plates. The data were produced by immunoSEQ multiplex PCR, yet TCRdb's version contains in-frame clones alone and is incomplete. The repertoire has roughly 2.5 million clones, about 92% of them found once; the top ten carry about 0.13%. Healthy adults negative for HIV, lacking recent acute infections or vaccinations, served as donors. General study findings and limits: Among non-shared clonotypes, generation probabilities were lower than among those shared by all four donors.

The CDR3 length is 16 residues. Germline values: CDR1 MNHNS, CDR2 SASEGT. V was pared by 4 bases and J by 2 bases, with 3 bases of the junction left unmatched. A note on this clone: No antigen is known for it.

The genes are TRBV6-1 and TRBJ2-2, with 11 bases that match TRBD1. The sequenced material came from naive CD4+ T cells sorted from blood. Sample subset: CD45RA+ positively selected. This TCR came from a man aged 18 to 29 in good health. CDR3 residues: CASSGGTGGNTGELFF. CDR3 coding DNA: TGTGCCAGCAGTGGAGGGACAGGGGGAAACACCGGGGAGCTGTTTTTT.